The 27 T cell receptor beta chains given below trace back to one sample, sequenced in a study of T-cell memory formation after mild COVID-19 (dated by TCRdb to 2020 to 2022). Libraries were prepared through 5' RACE. The sample was run on an Illumina NovaSeq 6000. TCRdb trimmed the raw reads at Q25, called clones with MiXCR and kept productive beta chains. Each record represents a unique CDR3 protein, reported with the most common genes and DNA among its rows. The sample includes about 360,000 distinct CDR3 sequences, with 13% to 15% observed a single time. About 20% of the sample is held by the ten biggest clonotypes. Input material: PBMCs or a T cell subset sorted from them (not recorded which). The origin of the receptors is a man between 18 and 29 years old who had mild COVID-19 (a few samples of this study predate the infection). The sample titles of this study are shuffled in the database, so cell type and time point are left out; the donor was told from shared clones.

V usage is TRBV12-3 or TRBV12-4 and J usage is TRBJ1-4; 8 bases are a match to TRBD1. V was pared by 6 bases and J by 4 bases, with 4 bases of the junction left unmatched. This CDR3 spans 14 amino acids. The CDR3 sequence is CASSPGQDNEKLFF. CDR3 coding DNA: TGTGCCAGCAGCCCGGGACAGGATAATGAAAAACTGTTTTTT.

The chain couples TRBV20-1 to TRBJ2-2; the match to TRBD1 covers 7 bases. The CDR3 has 15 residues. Trimming at V came to 4 bases and at J to 0 bases, leaving 5 bases not matched to a gene. Per the germline V gene, CDR1 is DFQATT and CDR2 is SNEGSKA (reference sequence). CDR3 region: CSATDRAANTGELFF. CDR3 DNA: TGCAGTGCTACCGACAGGGCCGCGAACACCGGGGAGCTGTTTTTT.

This clonotype was seen a handful of times. The rearrangement uses TRBV4-1 and TRBJ2-5, with no clear D. The CDR3 consists of 11 residues. Trimming took off 1 base at V and 10 bases at J, with 7 bases between the two ends. The germline V gene encodes CDR1 MGHRA and CDR2 YSYEKL. The chain's CDR3 is CASSQGADQYF. The CDR3 DNA is TGCGCCAGCAGCCAAGGGGCGGACCAGTACTTC.

The chain uses TRBV18 and TRBJ2-1; D gene uncertain. The CDR3 length is 13 residues. Trimming shortened V by 0 bases and J by 6 bases, and 6 bases separated the two germline ends. The germline CDR1 and CDR2 sequences are KGHSH and LQKENI. CDR3 bases: TGTGCCAGCTCACCACCCCCGGGCAATGAGCAGTTCTTC. It codes for CASSPPPGNEQFF.

This clonotype was found a few times. V is TRBV10-3 and J is TRBJ2-1, with 8 bases that match TRBD2. The CDR3 loop spans 14 amino acids. From germline, CDR1 is ENHRY and CDR2 SYGVKD. With V trimmed by 7 bases and J by 1 base, 3 bases remained unmatched. The CDR3 DNA is TGTGCCATCACTTTAGCGGGGTCCTACAATGAGCAGTTCTTC. Its translation is CAITLAGSYNEQFF.

Many counts were recorded for this clonotype. The chain recombines TRBV11-2 with TRBJ2-3; D is perhaps TRBD1 (5 bases). The length of the CDR3 is 15 residues. CDR1 SGHAT and CDR2 FQNNGV come from the germline V gene. V lost 3 bases, J lost 2 bases, and 12 bases lay in between. DNA for the CDR3: TGTGCCAGCAGCTTCCGGACACACTACACAGATACGCAGTATTTT. Its protein product is CASSFRTHYTDTQYF. Based on the CDR3 plus reference TRBV11-2 and TRBJ2-3, the full variable domain is EAGVAQSPRYKIIEKRQSVAFWCNPISGHATLYWYQQILGQGPKLLIQFQNNGVVDDSQLPKDRFSAERLKGVDSTLKIQPAKLEDSAVYLCASSFRTHYTDTQYFGPGTRLTVL.

This clonotype has just a few counts. V gene TRBV7-9 combines with J gene TRBJ2-1; D gene ambiguous. The germline CDR1 and CDR2 sequences are SEHNR and FQNEAQ (reference sequence). This CDR3 region has 11 residues. Trimming took 1 base from V and 9 from J, leaving 4 bases between them. CDR3 amino acids: CASSLETEQFF. The CDR3 DNA sequence: TGTGCCAGCAGCTTAGAGACTGAGCAGTTCTTC. Full variable domain (remainder filled in from reference TRBV7-9 and TRBJ2-1): DTGVSQNPRHKITKRGQNVTFRCDPISEHNRLYWYRQTLGQGPEFLTYFQNEAQLEKSRLLSDRFSAERPKGSFSTLEIQRTEQGDSAMYLCASSLETEQFFGPGTRLTVL.

The chain employs TRBV18 and TRBJ2-1; 9 bases map to TRBD2. CDR3 length: 15 amino acids. Germline CDR1 is KGHSH and CDR2 is LQKENI. J was trimmed by 6 bases and V by 3 bases; bases with no gene match: 6. CDR3 loop: CASSPPGAGGNEQFF. As DNA, the CDR3 is TGTGCCAGCTCACCTCCTGGAGCGGGGGGCAATGAGCAGTTCTTC.

The chain links TRBV7-2 to TRBJ2-1, with D perhaps TRBD1 (5 bases). The V gene lost 1 base and the J gene lost 7 bases, with 17 bases spanning the gap. The CDR3 totals 16 residues. Germline V gene lookup returns CDR1 SGHTA and CDR2 FQGNSA. Here the CDR3 DNA reads TGTGCCAGCAGCTTAGAGTACCAACAAGCAGGGAATGAGCAGTTCTTC. It translates to CASSLEYQQAGNEQFF. Full variable domain (remainder filled in from reference TRBV7-2 and TRBJ2-1): GAGVSQSPSNKVTEKGKDVELRCDPISGHTALYWYRQSLGQGLEFLIYFQGNSAPDKSGLPSDRFSAERTGGSVSTLTIQRTQQEDSAVYLCASSLEYQQAGNEQFFGPGTRLTVL.

The CDR3 here is CASSQEPFRAEEGYTF. The CDR3 nucleotides are TGCGCCAGCAGCCAAGAGCCCTTCCGGGCCGAGGAGGGCTACACCTTC. This chain connects TRBV4-3 to TRBJ1-2; D gene ambiguous. CDR1 and CDR2 from the germline V gene are LGHNA and YSLEER. The CDR3 has 16 residues. V dropped 0 bases and J dropped 8 bases, with 19 bases sitting between them.

The table lists this clonotype with a few counts. J is TRBJ2-1 and V is TRBV4-3; 8 bases match TRBD2. The CDR3 runs 17 residues. CDR1 LGHNA and CDR2 YSLEER come from the germline V gene. V was clipped by 0 bases and J by 0 bases; unmatched bases: 4. The CDR3 DNA sequence: TGCGCCAGCAGCCAAGAGCTTCGGGGGGGCTCCTACAATGAGCAGTTCTTC. Protein: CASSQELRGGSYNEQFF.

This clonotype was counted only a few times. The chain is built from TRBV6-5 and TRBJ2-3; 9 bases map to TRBD2. The V segment lost 6 bases and the J segment 2 bases; nucleotides outside the gene matches: 9. The CDR3 runs to 16 residues. Germline CDR1 and CDR2: MNHEY and SVGAGI. CDR3 residues: CASRLNLAGYTDTQYF. The CDR3 nucleotides are TGTGCCAGCAGACTGAATCTAGCGGGGTACACAGATACGCAGTATTTT.

In this sample, this clonotype turned up many times. The chain is built from TRBV6-5 and TRBJ1-1; possibly TRBD1 for D (6 bases). Germline CDR1 and CDR2: MNHEY and SVGAGI. CDR3 length equals 12 residues. Trimming removed 6 bases at V and 4 bases at J, with 9 bases between. The CDR3 spells CASRRGATEAFF. As DNA, the CDR3 is TGTGCCAGCAGAAGGGGGGCCACTGAAGCTTTCTTT.

This clonotype has more than one count but fewer than ten. V gene TRBV5-1 combines with J gene TRBJ2-5, with 8 nucleotides matching TRBD1. Losses at the gene ends were 4 bases for V and 9 bases for J; bases not matched to a gene: 17. Germline CDR1 reads SGHRS; CDR2 reads YFSETQ. CDR3 size: 16 residues. As DNA, the CDR3 is TGCGCCAGCAGCCAACGAACGGGACAGGTCACAGGGGCCCAGTACTTC. This sequence encodes CASSQRTGQVTGAQYF.

There are many counts of this clonotype. The V gene is TRBV7-2, the J gene TRBJ1-6; D is perhaps TRBD1 (6 bases). Germline CDR1 is SGHTA and CDR2 is FQGNSA. The CDR3 covers 15 residues. The ends were cut back, 0 bases at V and 10 bases at J, with 13 bases in the middle. The CDR3 DNA follows: TGTGCCAGCAGCTTAGCTTCAGGGGCAGGGTCACCCCTCCACTTT. Its protein product is CASSLASGAGSPLHF.

This chain uses TRBV9 with TRBJ2-1, with 9 bases fitting TRBD2. Germline loops: CDR1 SGDLS, CDR2 YYNGEE. This CDR3 comprises 15 residues. The V segment lost 4 bases and the J segment 4 bases; nucleotides outside the gene matches: 6. The CDR3 is CASSTASGAYNEQFF. The CDR3 nucleotides read TGTGCCAGCAGCACGGCTAGCGGGGCTTACAATGAGCAGTTCTTC.

The CDR3 loop reads CASSSTYRGPEAFF. CDR3 coding DNA: TGTGCCAGCAGCTCTACTTACAGGGGCCCTGAAGCTTTCTTT. The rearrangement links TRBV7-2 to TRBJ1-1; 7 bases map to TRBD1. The junction had 8 bases not matched to a gene; V was cut back by 4 bases and J by 6 bases. CDR3 length equals 14 residues. CDR1 and CDR2 from the germline V gene are SGHTA and FQGNSA.

The CDR3 DNA reads as TGTGCCAGCAGCGTAGCTACAGGGGGTTCACCCCTCCACTTT. This encodes CASSVATGGSPLHF. The chain links TRBV9 to TRBJ1-6, with 8 bases identical to TRBD1. Per the germline V gene, CDR1 is SGDLS and CDR2 is YYNGEE. CDR3 length: 14 amino acids. The V gene end was trimmed by 0 bases and the J gene end by 9 bases; junction bases not matched to a gene: 2. Supplemented by reference TRBV9 and TRBJ1-6, the full variable domain reads DSGVTQTPKHLITATGQRVTLRCSPRSGDLSVYWYQQSLDQGLQFLIQYYNGEERAKGNILERFSAQQFPDLHSELNLSSLELGDSALYFCASSVATGGSPLHFGNGTRLTVT.

V and J are TRBV12-3 or TRBV12-4 and TRBJ2-2; 7 bases line up with TRBD1. The CDR3 is 14 residues long. The V gene end was trimmed by 3 bases and the J gene end by 3 bases; junction bases not matched to a gene: 1. The CDR3 DNA reads TGTGCCAGCAGTTTGGACAGGCACACCGGGGAGCTGTTTTTT. Its protein is CASSLDRHTGELFF.

This clonotype was counted only a few times. The rearrangement links TRBV11-2 to TRBJ2-7; the match to TRBD1 covers 9 bases. Germline V lookup: CDR1 SGHAT, CDR2 FQNNGV. CDR3 length: 14 amino acids. Trimming cost V 5 bases and J 7 bases; bases outside gene matches: 9. The CDR3 sequence is CASSADRGTGEQYF. DNA of the CDR3: TGTGCCAGCAGCGCCGACAGGGGGACGGGGGAGCAGTACTTC.

The J gene is TRBJ1-6, the V gene TRBV28; D ambiguous. The germline V and J ends were trimmed by 4 bases and 12 bases, with 22 bases remaining between them. This CDR3 spans 16 amino acids. CDR1 and CDR2 from the germline V gene are MDHEN and SYDVKM. The CDR3 loop reads CASSSPERFVGVPLHF. CDR3 nucleotides: TGTGCCAGCAGTTCTCCTGAGCGGTTCGTCGGAGTACCCCTCCACTTT.

The V call is TRBV5-6, the J call TRBJ2-7; D remains unclear. Trimming pared 2 bases from V and 2 bases from J, leaving 8 bases between. Germline CDR1 reads SGHDT; CDR2 reads YYEEEE. This CDR3 spans 13 amino acids. The CDR3 coding sequence is TGTGCCAGCAGCTTCGGCAGTACCTACGAGCAGTACGTC. It encodes CASSFGSTYEQYV.

The V call is TRBV4-1, the J call TRBJ2-7; D is possibly TRBD2 (6 bases). V was pared by 6 bases and J by 0 bases, with 12 bases between. Germline-derived CDR1 and CDR2 are MGHRA and YSYEKL. The CDR3 has 14 amino acids. CDR3 residues: CASRPGLASYEQYV. The CDR3 bases are TGCGCCAGCAGACCGGGACTTGCCTCCTACGAGCAGTACGTC.

This clonotype came up a few times. The J gene is TRBJ1-1, the V gene TRBV5-1; 7 bases are a match to TRBD1. The CDR3 is 17 amino acids. Germline loops: CDR1 SGHRS, CDR2 YFSETQ. With V trimmed by 0 bases and J by 0 bases, 8 bases remained unmatched. The CDR3 DNA sequence: TGCGCCAGCAGCTTGGGACAGGGCGAGATACTGAACACTGAAGCTTTCTTT. This gives the protein CASSLGQGEILNTEAFF.

This clonotype was seen at least ten times. V is TRBV7-3 and J is TRBJ2-5, with 8 positions matching TRBD2. J lost 4 bases, V lost 5 bases, and 3 bases had no gene match. The length of the CDR3 is 13 residues. The germline CDR1 and CDR2 sequences are SGHTA and FQGTGA. CDR3 loop: CASSRGLGETQYF. CDR3 coding DNA: TGTGCCAGCAGCCGGGGACTAGGAGAGACCCAGTACTTC.

The chain has TRBV4-2 and TRBJ2-4; 8 bases agree with TRBD2. The CDR3 is made up of 19 amino acids. The V and J ends lost 0 bases and 0 bases, in that order; junction bases with no gene match: 10. The germline V gene has CDR1 LGHNA and CDR2 YNFKEQ. As DNA, the CDR3 is TGTGCCAGCAGCCAAGAGGGCAGCGGGGGTGCCTTAGCCAAAAACATTCAGTACTTC. Its translation is CASSQEGSGGALAKNIQYF.

V and J are TRBV6-2 or TRBV6-3 and TRBJ1-1, with a possible D match to TRBD1 (5 bases). V dropped 6 bases and J dropped 5 bases, with 16 bases sitting between them. Germline loops: CDR1 MNHEY, CDR2 SVGEGT. The CDR3 runs 14 residues. The CDR3 loop is CASRQGAERTEAFF. In nucleotides, the CDR3 is TGTGCCAGCAGACAAGGGGCCGAGAGGACTGAAGCTTTCTTT.